The 24 T cell receptor beta chains given below trace back to one sample, sequenced in a study of blood T cell repertoires in COVID-19. The data were produced by immunoSEQ multiplex PCR, yet TCRdb's version contains in-frame clones alone and is incomplete. The data hold more than 110,000 clones, with about 87% observed a single time. The sequenced sample consisted of peripheral blood. These receptors were collected from a human donor in a cohort sampled during active COVID-19.

The CDR3 is CASSLAETGGAGELFF. The CDR3 coding sequence is TGTGCCAGCAGCTTGGCCGAGACAGGGGGCGCCGGGGAGCTGTTTTTT. V gene TRBV5-6 combines with J gene TRBJ2-2, with 10 bases fitting TRBD1. The CDR3 consists of 16 residues. Germline CDR1 is SGHDT and CDR2 is YYEEEE. The junction had 5 bases not matched to a gene; V was cut back by 0 bases and J by 6 bases.

This clone showed up just a few times. The chain recombines TRBV23-1 with TRBJ1-4, with a weak D call TRBD1 (5 bases). TRBV23-1 is given ORF status, its function remaining uncertain. V was clipped by 0 bases and J by 8 bases, with 25 bases between them. This CDR3 has 19 residues. The CDR3, as DNA: TGCGCCAGCAGTCAATCGTCGTGGACAAGGGATCGAGTAGAGGAAAAACTGTTTTTT. Translation gives CASSQSSWTRDRVEEKLFF.

The table lists this clone with a few counts. The chain combines TRBV5-1 with TRBJ2-6; weak D call: TRBD1 (5 bases). This CDR3 is 14 amino acids long. Germline V gene sequence: CDR1 SGHRS, CDR2 YFSETQ. Trimming shortened V by 4 bases and J by 2 bases, and 7 bases separated the two germline ends. This chain's CDR3 is CASSLTAGANVLTF. The CDR3 DNA is TGCGCCAGCAGCCTGACAGCTGGGGCCAACGTCCTGACTTTC.

The chain carries TRBV19 and TRBJ2-7, with a possible D match to TRBD1 (6 bases). CDR3 length: 14 amino acids. Germline CDR1 LNHDA, CDR2 SQIVND (reference sequence). Between the trimmed V and J ends, which lost 6 bases and 1 base, there was a span of 13 bases. For the CDR3, the DNA is TGTGCCAGTAGAGCCAGGGGCAATTCCTACGAGCAGTACTTC. Translation gives CASRARGNSYEQYF.

About this clone itself: The sample carries other DNA sequences with the same CDR3. J is TRBJ1-6 and V is TRBV7-9, with no clear D. The germline gives CDR1 SEHNR, CDR2 FQNEAQ (reference sequence). V was clipped by 6 bases and J by 0 bases, with 9 bases between them. The CDR3 sequence is 15 residues long. CDR3 in DNA: TGTGCCAGCAGTCTAGGGAGCTCCTATAATTCACCCCTCCACTTT. Translation gives CASSLGSSYNSPLHF. The complete variable domain, with remaining parts taken from reference TRBV7-9 and TRBJ1-6, reads DTGVSQNPRHKITKRGQNVTFRCDPISEHNRLYWYRQTLGQGPEFLTYFQNEAQLEKSRLLSDRFSAERPKGSFSTLEIQRTEQGDSAMYLCASSLGSSYNSPLHFGNGTRLTVT.

The chain combines TRBV29-1 with TRBJ2-5, with 12 bases that match TRBD1. Germline-derived CDR1 and CDR2 are SQVTM and ANQGSEA. Germline trimming cut 6 bases from V and 5 bases from J; bases unmatched to any gene: 4. The CDR3 spans 13 residues. CDR3 protein: CSVQGQGAETQYF. The DNA of the CDR3 is TGCAGCGTCCAGGGACAGGGGGCGGAGACCCAGTACTTC.

The chain employs TRBV5-4 and TRBJ1-2; D is ambiguous. Trimming removed 5 bases from V and 4 bases from J, with 15 bases in between. The CDR3 extends over 14 amino acids. Germline V lookup: CDR1 SGHNT, CDR2 YYREEE (reference sequence). The CDR3 loop is CASSFQRIPYGYTF. Here the CDR3 DNA reads TGTGCCAGCAGTTTCCAGAGGATTCCCTATGGCTACACCTTC.

The rearrangement links TRBV7-9 to TRBJ1-2; D remains ambiguous. Germline CDR1 reads SEHNR; CDR2 reads FQNEAQ (reference sequence). Trimming shortened V by 6 bases and J by 6 bases, and 14 bases separated the two germline ends. The CDR3 loop spans 13 amino acids. CDR3 residues: CASRAPAEDGYTF. The CDR3, as DNA: TGTGCCAGCAGGGCGCCGGCAGAGGATGGCTACACCTTC. Full variable domain (outside the CDR3, taken from reference TRBV7-9 and TRBJ1-2): DTGVSQNPRHKITKRGQNVTFRCDPISEHNRLYWYRQTLGQGPEFLTYFQNEAQLEKSRLLSDRFSAERPKGSFSTLEIQRTEQGDSAMYLCASRAPAEDGYTFGSGTRLTVV.

The chain links TRBV10-3 to TRBJ2-3, with D perhaps matching TRBD2 (5 bases). In germline, CDR1 is ENHRY, CDR2 SYGVKD. The CDR3 has 15 amino acids. Trimming shortened V by 10 bases and J by 2 bases, and 19 bases separated the two germline ends. The DNA for the CDR3 is TGTGCCAGCCGACTCGAACCGGGGAACACAGATACGCAGTATTTT. Translating gives CASRLEPGNTDTQYF.

The chain carries TRBV6-2 or TRBV6-3 and TRBJ1-1, with 9 bases lining up with TRBD1. CDR3 length: 15 amino acids. Germline V CDR1 and CDR2: MNHEY, SVGEGT. Unmatched junction bases numbered 4, after V lost 0 bases and J lost 5 bases. This CDR3 reads CASSYSGQGRTEAFF. The CDR3 DNA follows: TGTGCCAGCAGTTACTCGGGACAGGGAAGAACTGAAGCTTTCTTT.

This chain joins TRBV2 and TRBJ2-7; TRBD1 matches 7 bases. The V gene's germline CDR1 is SNHLY and CDR2 FYNNEI. Trimming cost V 6 bases and J 3 bases; bases outside gene matches: 8. This CDR3 is 14 amino acids long. This CDR3 is CASSMTGIFYEQYF. The CDR3, as DNA: TGTGCCAGCAGCATGACAGGGATCTTCTACGAGCAGTACTTC.

The chain carries TRBV19 and TRBJ2-3, with 12 bases identical to TRBD2. V shed 2 bases, J shed 5 bases, and the junction held 2 bases outside the gene matches. The CDR3 consists of 15 residues. Germline CDR1 and CDR2: LNHDA and SQIVND (reference sequence). The CDR3 DNA follows: TGTGCCAGTAGTATACTAGCGGGAGGGAAAGATACGCAGTATTTT. This sequence encodes CASSILAGGKDTQYF.

This chain connects TRBV4-2 to TRBJ1-2; no reliable D call. Germline V lookup: CDR1 LGHNA, CDR2 YNFKEQ. The CDR3 length is 15 residues. V was pared by 3 bases and J by 3 bases, with 14 bases between. This CDR3 reads CASSHERVGDYGYTF. The CDR3 nucleotides read TGTGCCAGCAGCCACGAGCGGGTCGGCGACTATGGCTACACCTTC.

The chain carries TRBV5-4 and TRBJ1-2, with a tentative D call TRBD1 (6 bases). There are 14 residues in the CDR3. Germline lookup yields CDR1 SGHNT and CDR2 YYREEE (reference sequence). Trimming took off 3 bases at V and 5 bases at J, with 14 bases between the two ends. CDR3: CASSWGTRGYGYTF. The CDR3 region has the DNA TGTGCCAGCAGCTGGGGGACAAGGGGGTATGGCTACACCTTC.

This chain connects TRBV7-2 to TRBJ2-7, with 7 positions matching TRBD1. The V gene's germline CDR1 is SGHTA and CDR2 FQGNSA. The CDR3 contains 14 residues. Germline trimming cut 1 base from V and 4 bases from J; bases unmatched to any gene: 4. CDR3: CASSLGKQGYEQYV. CDR3 nucleotide sequence: TGTGCCAGCAGCTTAGGCAAACAGGGGTACGAGCAGTACGTC.

V and J are TRBV6-6 and TRBJ1-1; TRBD1 aligns across 10 bases. With 6 bases clipped from V and 7 bases from J, the junction kept 5 bases outside the gene matches. The germline gives CDR1 MNHNY, CDR2 SVGAGI (reference sequence). The length of the CDR3 is 13 residues. Written as DNA, the CDR3 is TGTGCCAGCAGGGCCGGGACAGGGGTTGAAGCTTTCTTT. This codes for CASRAGTGVEAFF.

This clone was found a few times. The chain has TRBV15 and TRBJ1-2; no clear D gene. V dropped 0 bases and J dropped 2 bases, with 10 bases sitting between them. The CDR3 length is 15 residues. Germline assignment: CDR1 LNHNV and CDR2 YYDKDF (reference sequence). In DNA, the CDR3 is TGTGCCACCAGCAGAGATGGGGAGAGAAACTATGGCTACACCTTC. Its protein product is CATSRDGERNYGYTF.

This clone was observed a few times. The chain combines TRBV5-8 with TRBJ2-1; a weak D match, TRBD1 (6 bases). The germline CDR1 and CDR2 sequences are SGHTS and YDEGEE. The CDR3 runs 16 residues. V was trimmed by 4 bases and J by 4 bases, leaving 18 bases between them. The CDR3 sequence: CASSPPSGTIYNEQFF. The CDR3 region has the DNA TGTGCCAGCAGCCCCCCGTCCGGGACAATTTACAATGAGCAGTTCTTC.

The gene calls are TRBV11-3 and TRBJ2-3; 11 bases line up with TRBD2. The V gene's germline CDR1 is SGHNT and CDR2 YENEEA. The CDR3 runs 17 residues. The J segment lost 5 bases and the V segment lost 4 bases, leaving 11 bases of the junction unmatched. CDR3 amino acids: CASSSRGSGRGVDTQYF. The CDR3, as DNA: TGTGCCAGCAGCTCTCGTGGTAGCGGGAGGGGTGTAGATACGCAGTATTTT.

The chain carries TRBV2 and TRBJ2-4, with a tentative D call TRBD1 (6 bases). V lost 4 bases, J lost 4 bases, and 8 bases lay in between. CDR1 SNHLY and CDR2 FYNNEI come from the germline V gene. This CDR3 region has 13 residues. Here the CDR3 DNA reads TGTGCCAGCAGTGGGACAGTAAAAAACATTCAGTACTTC. Amino acid sequence: CASSGTVKNIQYF.

As DNA, the CDR3 is TGCGCCAGCAGGACAGGGGGGGACAATGAGCAGTTCTTC. As protein: CASRTGGDNEQFF. This rearrangement joins TRBV5-1 to TRBJ2-1; TRBD1 matches 9 bases. The CDR3 has 13 amino acids. V was clipped by 5 bases and J by 5 bases; unmatched bases: 2. The V gene's germline CDR1 is SGHRS and CDR2 YFSETQ.

This clone was seen more than once but under ten times. The chain couples TRBV6-2 or TRBV6-3 to TRBJ2-1; 9 nucleotides agree with TRBD2. The CDR3 sequence is 11 residues long. The ends lost 5 bases at V and 13 bases at J; junction bases unmatched: 3. Germline V gives CDR1 MNHEY, CDR2 SVGEGT. The CDR3 DNA is TGTGCCAGCAGTACCGGGACTAGCCAGTTCTTC. It yields the protein CASSTGTSQFF.

This rearrangement joins TRBV14 to TRBJ2-1, with 8 bases aligning to TRBD2. The CDR3 extends over 15 amino acids. The V segment lost 1 base and the J segment 9 bases; nucleotides outside the gene matches: 8. Germline V gene sequence: CDR1 SGHDN, CDR2 FVKESK. CDR3 nucleotides: TGTGCCAGCAGCCAAGTGGGGACTAGTATCGGTGAGCAGTTCTTC. Protein sequence: CASSQVGTSIGEQFF.

The rearrangement joins TRBV5-5 to TRBJ2-3; a weak D match, TRBD2 (6 bases). V was clipped by 9 bases and J by 2 bases, with 16 bases between them. Germline lookup yields CDR1 SGHKS and CDR2 YYEKEE (reference sequence). The CDR3 sequence is 14 residues long. Here the CDR3 reads CATTTGTHTDTQYF. CDR3 DNA sequence: TGTGCCACCACAACCGGGACTCACACAGATACGCAGTATTTT. Full variable domain (remainder filled in from reference TRBV5-5 and TRBJ2-3): DAGVTQSPTHLIKTRGQQVTLRCSPISGHKSVSWYQQVLGQGPQFIFQYYEKEERGRGNFPDRFSARQFPNYSSELNVNALLLGDSALYLCATTTGTHTDTQYFGPGTRLTVL.